Below are 5 T cell receptor beta chains sequenced from a single sample in a study of naive and memory T cell subsets. Four PCR rounds used nested alpha and beta constant region primers plus the SP2 primer. TCRdb passed the 5' RACE reads through MiXCR, listing each CDR3 protein once. The sample shows about 62,000 distinct CDR3 sequences, 6.5% to 9% of them seen only once. A UMI-containing oligonucleotide was joined by 3' ligation to the TCR cDNA template. The receptors originated from a female donor in good health.

This clonotype was seen only a few times. V is TRBV7-9 and J is TRBJ1-2, with no clear D. The length of the CDR3 is 15 residues. CDR1 is SEHNR, CDR2 FQNEAQ, per germline (reference sequence). V was shortened by 5 bases and J by 2 bases, with 15 bases between the two germline ends. The DNA of the CDR3 is TGTGCCAGCAGCAACCCCGAGGGTAGAAACTATGGCTACACCTTC. Translating gives CASSNPEGRNYGYTF. Combining the CDR3 with reference TRBV7-9 and TRBJ1-2 gives the whole variable domain DTGVSQNPRHKITKRGQNVTFRCDPISEHNRLYWYRQTLGQGPEFLTYFQNEAQLEKSRLLSDRFSAERPKGSFSTLEIQRTEQGDSAMYLCASSNPEGRNYGYTFGSGTRLTVV.

This sequence joins TRBV3-1 and TRBJ1-1; D remains ambiguous. V gave up 0 bases and J gave up 10 bases, with 18 bases separating them. CDR1 and CDR2 from the germline V gene are LGHDT and YNNKEL (reference sequence). This CDR3 has 15 amino acids. CDR3 in amino acids: CASSQDRMHPAGAFF. The CDR3 DNA reads TGTGCCAGCAGCCAAGATCGAATGCATCCCGCGGGAGCTTTCTTT.

There are many counts of this clonotype. As DNA, the CDR3 is TGTGCCAGCAACCTCCCCGGATCCTATAGCAATCAGCCCCAGCATTTT. As protein: CASNLPGSYSNQPQHF. This chain links TRBV6-1 with TRBJ1-5; D not certain. Germline CDR1 and CDR2: MNHNS and SASEGT. V gave up 7 bases and J gave up 0 bases, with 16 bases separating them. CDR3 length: 16 amino acids.

This clonotype showed up many times. The J gene is TRBJ2-1, the V gene TRBV6-1; possibly TRBD2 for D (5 bases). V was trimmed by 2 bases and J by 5 bases, leaving 16 bases between them. This CDR3 is built from 16 residues. Germline V gene data show CDR1 as MNHNS and CDR2 as SASEGT. CDR3 sequence: CASSERAQRGNNEQFF. Written as DNA, the CDR3 is TGTGCCAGCAGTGAAAGGGCACAACGGGGAAACAATGAGCAGTTCTTC.

This clonotype has ten or more counts. The J gene is TRBJ2-3, the V gene TRBV10-2; D may be TRBD1 (7 bases). The CDR3 runs to 15 residues. CDR1 WSHSY and CDR2 SAAADI come from the germline V gene. The germline V and J ends were trimmed by 8 bases and 0 bases, with 15 bases remaining between them. CDR3 coding DNA: TGCGCCAGCCGGGGGACAGAGACTAGCACAGATACGCAGTATTTT. Translated: CASRGTETSTDTQYF.